Listed below are T cell receptor beta chains from one sample, sequenced in a study of blood T cells in healthy people across ages. TCRdb itself ran the 5' RACE reads through MiXCR, one entry per CDR3 protein. The table includes more than 900,000 distinct CDR3 sequences, approximately 26% detected once. This same sample was also part of a study on T cells of mothers and their children.

The material sequenced was blood. These receptors were collected from a girl aged 2 to 9 in good health. Each CDR3 is given with its conserved first and last residue. The order of the fields is clone size, D gene, J gene, V gene, CDR3 DNA, CDR3 protein. D genes are given only for firm matches. Expanded clones get a size class; other rows say once, few or many, or leave the size out.

abundance: few
d_gene: TRBD2
j_gene: TRBJ2-7
v_gene: TRBV4-2
CDR3nt: TGTGCCAGCAGCCAAGATCGAGGGACTAGCGGATCCTACGAGCAGTACTTC
CDR3aa: CASSQDRGTSGSYEQYF

abundance: .
d_gene: TRBD1
j_gene: TRBJ2-2
v_gene: TRBV15
CDR3nt: TGTGCCACCAGCAAGGAGTACAGGGGCACCGGGGAGCTGTTTTTT
CDR3aa: CATSKEYRGTGELFF

abundance: .
d_gene: .
j_gene: TRBJ2-7
v_gene: TRBV29-1
CDR3nt: TGCAGCGTTGATAGGGGCGGCGGCGAGCAGTACTTC
CDR3aa: CSVDRGGGEQYF

abundance: .
d_gene: TRBD2
j_gene: TRBJ2-7
v_gene: TRBV13
CDR3nt: TGTGCCAGCAGCTTCTCAGCTAGCGGGGGCTCCTACGAGCAGTACTTC
CDR3aa: CASSFSASGGSYEQYF

abundance: .
d_gene: .
j_gene: TRBJ2-7
v_gene: TRBV10-3
CDR3nt: TGTGCCGCCCGCGAGAGGGAATACGAGCAGTACTTC
CDR3aa: CAAREREYEQYF

abundance: .
d_gene: TRBD1
j_gene: TRBJ1-2
v_gene: TRBV29-1
CDR3nt: TGCAGCGTTCCGGGACAGGGGGTATCTAACTATGGCTACACCTTC
CDR3aa: CSVPGQGVSNYGYTF

abundance: few
d_gene: .
j_gene: TRBJ2-3
v_gene: TRBV5-1
CDR3nt: TGCGCCAGCAGCTCTGACGGGAGAAACACAGATACGCAGTATTTT
CDR3aa: CASSSDGRNTDTQYF

abundance: .
d_gene: .
j_gene: TRBJ2-5
v_gene: TRBV29-1
CDR3nt: TGCAGCGTCCGAATGGAGGCAGGGTGGGAGACCCAGTACTTC
CDR3aa: CSVRMEAGWETQYF

abundance: .
d_gene: TRBD2
j_gene: TRBJ2-5
v_gene: TRBV6-5
CDR3nt: TGTGCCAGCAGTACACAGCGGGGACACCAAGAGACCCAGTACTTC
CDR3aa: CASSTQRGHQETQYF

abundance: .
d_gene: .
j_gene: TRBJ2-3
v_gene: TRBV7-2
CDR3nt: TGTGCCAGCAGCTTATCTCGCGGAACTAGCACAGATACGCAGTATTTT
CDR3aa: CASSLSRGTSTDTQYF

abundance: few
d_gene: .
j_gene: TRBJ1-2
v_gene: TRBV24-1
CDR3nt: TGTGCCACCAGTGATCCACGGAGGGGGGGCTACACCTTC
CDR3aa: CATSDPRRGGYTF

abundance: few
d_gene: .
j_gene: TRBJ2-1
v_gene: TRBV11-3
CDR3nt: TGTGCCAGCAGCTTACCTCTCCCGTACAATGAGCAGTTCTTC
CDR3aa: CASSLPLPYNEQFF

abundance: .
d_gene: .
j_gene: TRBJ2-5
v_gene: TRBV2
CDR3nt: TGTGCCAGCGGCGCGGTCCAAGAGACCCAGTACTTC
CDR3aa: CASGAVQETQYF

abundance: .
d_gene: .
j_gene: TRBJ2-7
v_gene: TRBV4-3
CDR3nt: TGCGCCAGCAGCCAAGTGTTTGAAGGCGAGCAGTACTTC
CDR3aa: CASSQVFEGEQYF

abundance: .
d_gene: .
j_gene: TRBJ1-5
v_gene: TRBV20-1
CDR3nt: TGCAGTGCTATAGGGCAGGGCGGACAGCCCCAGCATTTT
CDR3aa: CSAIGQGGQPQHF

abundance: few
d_gene: .
j_gene: TRBJ2-7
v_gene: TRBV29-1
CDR3nt: TGCAGCGTTGATACCGAACATCCCTCCTACGAGCAGTACTTC
CDR3aa: CSVDTEHPSYEQYF

abundance: few
d_gene: TRBD2
j_gene: TRBJ2-2
v_gene: TRBV4-2
CDR3nt: TGTGCCAGCAGCCAAGAATGGCGGGAGGTCACCGGGGAGCTGTTTTTT
CDR3aa: CASSQEWREVTGELFF

abundance: .
d_gene: .
j_gene: TRBJ2-6
v_gene: TRBV2
CDR3nt: TGTGCCAGCAGTGTCTTCCGCTCTGGGGCCAACGTCCTGACTTTC
CDR3aa: CASSVFRSGANVLTF

abundance: .
d_gene: .
j_gene: TRBJ2-1
v_gene: TRBV7-6
CDR3nt: TGTGCCAGCAACTCTGGCTGGGGGGAGTCCTACAATGAGCAGTTCTTC
CDR3aa: CASNSGWGESYNEQFF

abundance: few
d_gene: .
j_gene: TRBJ2-3
v_gene: TRBV19
CDR3nt: TGTGCCACCTCGGATCCCCGGTGGTCAGATACGCAGTATTTT
CDR3aa: CATSDPRWSDTQYF

abundance: few
d_gene: TRBD2
j_gene: TRBJ2-3
v_gene: TRBV11-2
CDR3nt: TGTGCCAGCAGCCACCTACTAGGCGGGAGGCTCAACGACTCAGATACGCAGTATTTT
CDR3aa: CASSHLLGGRLNDSDTQYF

abundance: .
d_gene: .
j_gene: TRBJ2-2
v_gene: TRBV20-1
CDR3nt: TGCAGTGCTGATCGCTCGAACACCGGGGAGCTGTTTTTT
CDR3aa: CSADRSNTGELFF

abundance: .
d_gene: TRBD2
j_gene: TRBJ2-7
v_gene: TRBV7-9
CDR3nt: TGTGCCAGCAGCCCTAGCGGGGCAAGCTCCTACGAGCAGTACTTC
CDR3aa: CASSPSGASSYEQYF